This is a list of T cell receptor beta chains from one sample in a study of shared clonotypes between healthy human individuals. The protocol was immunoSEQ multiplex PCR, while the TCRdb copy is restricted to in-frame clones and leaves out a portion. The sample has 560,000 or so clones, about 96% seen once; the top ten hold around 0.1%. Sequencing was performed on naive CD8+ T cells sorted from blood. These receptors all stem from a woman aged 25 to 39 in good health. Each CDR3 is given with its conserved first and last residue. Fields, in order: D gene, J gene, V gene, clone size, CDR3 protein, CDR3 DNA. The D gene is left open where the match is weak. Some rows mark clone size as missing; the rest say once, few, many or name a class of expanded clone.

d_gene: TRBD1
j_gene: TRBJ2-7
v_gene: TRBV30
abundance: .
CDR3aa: CAWGQGAYEQYF
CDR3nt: TGTGCCTGGGGACAGGGGGCGTACGAGCAGTACTTC

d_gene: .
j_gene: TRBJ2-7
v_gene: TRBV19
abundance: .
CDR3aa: CASSTDPFREHYEQYF
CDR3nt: TGTGCCAGTAGTACCGACCCATTTAGGGAGCACTACGAGCAGTACTTC

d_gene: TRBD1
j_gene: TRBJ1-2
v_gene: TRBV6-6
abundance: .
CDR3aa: CASRDRVDGYTF
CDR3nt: TGTGCCAGTAGGGACAGGGTTGATGGCTACACCTTC

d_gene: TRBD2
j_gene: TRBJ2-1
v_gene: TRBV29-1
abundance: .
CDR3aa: CSVGSSGSNEQFF
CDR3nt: TGCAGCGTTGGATCAAGCGGGAGCAATGAGCAGTTCTTC

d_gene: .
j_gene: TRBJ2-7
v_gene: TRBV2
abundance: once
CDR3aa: CASTVGRTPYEQYF
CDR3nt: TGTGCCAGCACCGTCGGGAGAACACCCTACGAGCAGTACTTC

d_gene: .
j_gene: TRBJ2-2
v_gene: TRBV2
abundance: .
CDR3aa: CASSGSEANTGELFF
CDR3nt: TGTGCCAGCAGTGGGTCAGAAGCGAACACCGGGGAGCTGTTTTTT

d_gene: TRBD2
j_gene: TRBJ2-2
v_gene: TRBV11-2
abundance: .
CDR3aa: CASSIGTSGRSRELFF
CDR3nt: TGTGCCAGCAGCATTGGGACTAGCGGGAGATCGAGGGAGCTGTTTTTT

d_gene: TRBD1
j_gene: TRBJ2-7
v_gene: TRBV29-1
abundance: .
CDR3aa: CSATGGPEYEQYF
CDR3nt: TGCAGCGCCACAGGGGGACCCGAGTACGAGCAGTACTTC

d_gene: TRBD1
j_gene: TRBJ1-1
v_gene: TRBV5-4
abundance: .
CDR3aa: CASSFDRGRTEAFF
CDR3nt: TGTGCCAGCAGCTTTGACAGGGGGCGAACTGAAGCTTTCTTT

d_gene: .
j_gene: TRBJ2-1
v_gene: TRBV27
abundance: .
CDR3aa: CASEIRGSSYNEQFF
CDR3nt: TGTGCCAGCGAAATCAGGGGTAGCTCCTACAATGAGCAGTTCTTC

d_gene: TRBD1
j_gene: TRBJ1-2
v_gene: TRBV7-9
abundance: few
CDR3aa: CASSLVDRVYGYTF
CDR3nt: TGTGCCAGCAGCCTAGTGGACAGGGTCTATGGCTACACCTTC

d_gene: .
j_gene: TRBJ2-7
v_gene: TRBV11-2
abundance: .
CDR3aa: CASSLDAYEQYF
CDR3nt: TGTGCCAGCAGCTTAGACGCATACGAGCAGTACTTC

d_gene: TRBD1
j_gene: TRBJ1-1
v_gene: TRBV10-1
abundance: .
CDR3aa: CASSGAPLQGVHSEAFF
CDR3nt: TGCGCCAGCAGTGGAGCCCCGCTACAGGGGGTGCACTCTGAAGCTTTCTTT

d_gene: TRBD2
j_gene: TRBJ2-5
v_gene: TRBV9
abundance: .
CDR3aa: CASSVGGAGGGETQYF
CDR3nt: TGTGCCAGCAGCGTGGGAGGGGCGGGAGGTGGAGAGACCCAGTACTTC

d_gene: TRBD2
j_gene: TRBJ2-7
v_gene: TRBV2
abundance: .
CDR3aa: CASSLAGESSYEQYF
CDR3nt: TGTGCCAGTTCGCTAGCGGGGGAGAGCTCCTACGAGCAGTACTTC

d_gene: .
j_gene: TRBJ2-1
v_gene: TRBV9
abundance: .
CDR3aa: CASSPGPAYNEQFF
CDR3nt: TGTGCCAGCAGCCCGGGACCAGCTTACAATGAGCAGTTCTTC

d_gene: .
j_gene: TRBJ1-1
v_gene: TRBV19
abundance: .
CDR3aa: CASSIFPNTEAFF
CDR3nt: TGTGCCAGTAGTATCTTTCCCAACACTGAAGCTTTCTTT

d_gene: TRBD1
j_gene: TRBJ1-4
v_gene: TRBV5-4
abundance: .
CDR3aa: CASSAGTGGREKLFF
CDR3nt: TGTGCCAGCAGCGCCGGGACAGGGGGCCGTGAAAAACTGTTTTTT

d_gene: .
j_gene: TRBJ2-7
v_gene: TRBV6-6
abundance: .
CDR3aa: CASSLHPRDSYYEQYF
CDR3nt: TGTGCCAGCAGTTTACATCCTCGGGACTCCTACTACGAGCAGTACTTC

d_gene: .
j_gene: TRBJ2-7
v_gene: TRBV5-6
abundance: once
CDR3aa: CASSSWHRSSSYEQYF
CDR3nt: TGTGCCAGCAGCTCCTGGCACAGGTCGAGCTCCTACGAGCAGTACTTC

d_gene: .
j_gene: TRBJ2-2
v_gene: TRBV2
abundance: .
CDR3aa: CASSPRPQGSGELFF
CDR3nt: TGTGCCAGCAGTCCCCGTCCCCAGGGATCCGGGGAGCTGTTTTTT

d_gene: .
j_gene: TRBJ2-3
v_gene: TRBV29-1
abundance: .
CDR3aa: CSGWVGPDTQYF
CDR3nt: TGCAGCGGGTGGGTCGGACCAGATACGCAGTATTTT

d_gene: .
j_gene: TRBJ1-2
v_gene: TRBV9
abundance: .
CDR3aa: CASSAPRQNYGYTF
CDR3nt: TGTGCCAGCAGCGCCCCTCGACAGAACTATGGCTACACCTTC

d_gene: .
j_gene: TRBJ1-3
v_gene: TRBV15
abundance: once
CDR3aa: CATSRDWSVVGGTGNTIYF
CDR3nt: TGTGCCACCAGCAGAGATTGGTCTGTTGTAGGGGGAACTGGAAACACCATATATTTT

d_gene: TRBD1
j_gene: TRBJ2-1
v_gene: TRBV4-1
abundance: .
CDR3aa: CASSHKSDRADNEQFF
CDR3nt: TGCGCCAGCAGCCACAAGTCGGACAGGGCCGACAATGAGCAGTTCTTC

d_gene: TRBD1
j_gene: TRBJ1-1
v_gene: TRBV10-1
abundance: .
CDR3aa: CASSDTRGYTEAFF
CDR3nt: TGCGCCAGCAGTGATACCAGGGGGTACACTGAAGCTTTCTTT

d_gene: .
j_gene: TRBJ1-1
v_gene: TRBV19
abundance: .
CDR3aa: CASSIGSLNTEAFF
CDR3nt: TGTGCCAGTAGTATTGGCTCACTTAACACTGAAGCTTTCTTT

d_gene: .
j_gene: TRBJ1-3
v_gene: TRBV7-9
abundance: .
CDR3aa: CASSLAPLGVDGNTIYF
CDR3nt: TGTGCCAGCAGCTTAGCGCCGTTGGGAGTTGATGGAAACACCATATATTTT

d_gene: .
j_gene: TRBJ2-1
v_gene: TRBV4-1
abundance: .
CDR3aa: CASSNGAGRYNEQFF
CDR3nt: TGCGCCAGCAGCAACGGGGCAGGGCGCTACAATGAGCAGTTCTTC

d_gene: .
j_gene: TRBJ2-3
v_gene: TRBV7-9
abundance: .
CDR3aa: CASSYPGQHSDTQYF
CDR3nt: TGTGCCAGCAGCTACCCGGGCCAACATTCAGATACGCAGTATTTT

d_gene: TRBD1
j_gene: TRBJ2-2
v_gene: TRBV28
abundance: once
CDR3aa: CASSFGQARNELFF
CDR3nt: TGTGCCAGCAGTTTCGGACAGGCCCGGAATGAGCTGTTTTTT

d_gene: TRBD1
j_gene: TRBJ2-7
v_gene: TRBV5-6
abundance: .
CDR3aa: CASSYLTGIGSYEQYF
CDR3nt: TGTGCCAGCAGCTATCTGACAGGGATTGGCTCCTACGAGCAGTACTTC

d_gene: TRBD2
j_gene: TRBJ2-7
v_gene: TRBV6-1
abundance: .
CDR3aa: CASRGLAGDSYEQYF
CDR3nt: TGTGCCAGCAGGGGACTAGCGGGAGACTCCTACGAGCAGTACTTC

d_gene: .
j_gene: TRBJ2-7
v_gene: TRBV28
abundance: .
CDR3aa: CAIARLALTYEQYF
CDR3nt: TGTGCCATCGCGAGGCTAGCATTAACCTACGAGCAGTACTTC

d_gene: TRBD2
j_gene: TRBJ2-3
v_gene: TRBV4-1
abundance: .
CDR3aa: CASSQFGLAENTDTQYF
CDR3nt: TGCGCCAGCAGCCAATTCGGACTAGCGGAAAACACAGATACGCAGTATTTT

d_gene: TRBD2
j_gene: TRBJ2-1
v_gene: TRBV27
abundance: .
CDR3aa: CASSPGTSWNNEQFF
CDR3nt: TGTGCCAGCAGTCCCGGGACTAGCTGGAACAATGAGCAGTTCTTC

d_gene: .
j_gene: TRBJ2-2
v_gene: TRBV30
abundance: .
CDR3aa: CAWSVFGSGINTGELFF
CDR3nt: TGTGCCTGGAGTGTATTTGGCTCGGGGATCAACACCGGGGAGCTGTTTTTT

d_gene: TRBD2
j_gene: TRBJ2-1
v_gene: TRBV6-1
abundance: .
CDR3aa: CASKGLPYNEQFF
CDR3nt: TGTGCCAGCAAGGGACTACCCTACAATGAGCAGTTCTTC

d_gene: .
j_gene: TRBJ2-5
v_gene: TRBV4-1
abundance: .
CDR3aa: CASSQKHRVGTQETQYF
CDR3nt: TGCGCCAGCAGCCAGAAGCACAGGGTGGGAACCCAAGAGACCCAGTACTTC

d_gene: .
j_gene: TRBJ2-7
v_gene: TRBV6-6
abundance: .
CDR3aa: CASSLDPYEQYF
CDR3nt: TGTGCCAGCAGTTTAGACCCCTACGAGCAGTACTTC

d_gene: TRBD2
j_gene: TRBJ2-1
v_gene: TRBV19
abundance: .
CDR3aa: CASVGLAGGPNEQFF
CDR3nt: TGTGCCAGTGTTGGACTAGCGGGAGGGCCTAATGAGCAGTTCTTC

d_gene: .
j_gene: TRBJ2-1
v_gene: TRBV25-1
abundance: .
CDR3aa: CASSGRGNEQFF
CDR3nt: TGTGCCAGCAGTGGGAGGGGCAATGAGCAGTTCTTC

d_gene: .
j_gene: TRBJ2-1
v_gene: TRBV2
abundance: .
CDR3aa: CASSETGSSYEQFF
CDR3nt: TGTGCCAGCAGTGAAACAGGAAGCTCCTACGAGCAGTTCTTC

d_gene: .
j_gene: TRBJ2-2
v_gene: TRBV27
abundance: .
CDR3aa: CASSFNSRRGELFF
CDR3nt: TGTGCCAGCAGTTTTAATTCACGCCGCGGGGAGCTGTTTTTT

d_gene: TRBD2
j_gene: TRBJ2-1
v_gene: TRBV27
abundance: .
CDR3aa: CASSLGGLAGLNEQFF
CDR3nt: TGTGCCAGCAGTTTAGGTGGACTAGCGGGACTCAATGAGCAGTTCTTC

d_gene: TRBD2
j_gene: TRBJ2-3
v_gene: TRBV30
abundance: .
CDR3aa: CAWKREGPDTQYF
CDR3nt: TGTGCCTGGAAGCGGGAGGGGCCAGATACGCAGTATTTT

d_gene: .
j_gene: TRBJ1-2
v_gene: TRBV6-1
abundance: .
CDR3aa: CASSETGARPYGYTF
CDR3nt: TGTGCCAGCAGTGAAACGGGGGCGCGGCCCTATGGCTACACCTTC

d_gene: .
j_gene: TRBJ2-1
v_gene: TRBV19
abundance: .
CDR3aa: CASSPMGDEQFF
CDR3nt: TGTGCCAGTAGCCCTATGGGGGATGAGCAGTTCTTC

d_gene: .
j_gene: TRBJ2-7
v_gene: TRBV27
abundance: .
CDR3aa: CASSTAYEQYF
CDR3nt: TGTGCCAGTTCGACAGCCTACGAGCAGTACTTC

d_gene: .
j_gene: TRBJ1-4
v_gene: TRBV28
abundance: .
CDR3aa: CASSFGGDEKLFF
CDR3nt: TGTGCCAGCAGTTTTGGAGGCGATGAAAAACTGTTTTTT

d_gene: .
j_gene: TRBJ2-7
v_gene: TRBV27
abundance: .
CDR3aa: CASSPGSSYEQYF
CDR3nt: TGTGCCAGCTCCCCAGGGAGCTCCTACGAGCAGTACTTC

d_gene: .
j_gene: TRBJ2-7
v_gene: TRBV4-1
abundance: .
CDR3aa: CASSQRVDYEQYF
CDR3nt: TGCGCCAGCAGCCAGCGGGTGGACTACGAGCAGTACTTC

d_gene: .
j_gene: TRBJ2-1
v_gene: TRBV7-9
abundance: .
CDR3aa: CASSSDEQFF
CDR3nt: TGTGCCAGCAGCTCCGATGAGCAGTTCTTC

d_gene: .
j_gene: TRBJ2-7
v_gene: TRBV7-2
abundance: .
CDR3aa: CASSSYGTPYEQYF
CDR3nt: TGTGCCAGCAGCTCATACGGGACTCCCTACGAGCAGTACTTC

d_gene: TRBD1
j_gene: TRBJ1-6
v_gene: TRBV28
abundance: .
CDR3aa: CASSLWTGGSSYNSPLHF
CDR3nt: TGTGCCAGCAGTCTGTGGACAGGGGGGAGCTCCTATAATTCACCCCTCCACTTT

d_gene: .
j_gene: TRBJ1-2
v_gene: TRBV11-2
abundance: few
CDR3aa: CASQEVYDGYTF
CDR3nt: TGTGCCAGCCAGGAGGTTTACGATGGCTACACCTTC

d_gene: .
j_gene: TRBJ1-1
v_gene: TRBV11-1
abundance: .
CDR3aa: CASSLYVGTEAFF
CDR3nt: TGTGCCAGCAGCTTATATGTAGGCACTGAAGCTTTCTTT

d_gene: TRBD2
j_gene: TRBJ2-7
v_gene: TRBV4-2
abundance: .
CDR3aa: CASSQRLAGVNEQYF
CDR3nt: TGTGCCAGCAGCCAACGACTAGCGGGAGTCAACGAGCAGTACTTC

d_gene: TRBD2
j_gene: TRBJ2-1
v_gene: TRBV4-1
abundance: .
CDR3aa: CASSQVEVRLADNEQFF
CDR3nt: TGCGCCAGCAGCCAAGTCGAGGTTCGGCTAGCGGACAATGAGCAGTTCTTC

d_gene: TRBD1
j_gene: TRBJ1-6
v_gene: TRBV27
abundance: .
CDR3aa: CASRPGTAYNSPLHF
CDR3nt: TGTGCCAGCAGACCTGGGACAGCTTATAATTCACCCCTCCACTTT